The present TCR beta chain was sequenced within a study of identifying expanded T cells in peripheral blood. Collection occurred without any documented infections or immune events in donors. Some clones are missing from TCRdb's copy, which holds only in-frame ones; the method was immunoSEQ multiplex PCR. This sample has tens of thousands of clones, with over 80% found just once. Overall study results and limits: About 1.2 clones differed between technical replicates, versus roughly 17 and 20 over time. Across healthy donors, higher total template counts meant significantly greater approximately two-week count variance.

With respect to this clone: As yet, its antigen is unknown.

This CDR3 spans 11 amino acids. V was clipped by 5 bases and J by 12 bases, with 14 bases between them. Germline V gene data show CDR1 as SGHAT and CDR2 as FQNNGV. Specimen: blood. This sequence joins TRBV11-2 and TRBJ2-7, with D unclear. The receptor comes from a person aged 18 to 70 in good health. The CDR3 sequence is CASSGAATRYF. CDR3 bases: TGTGCCAGCAGCGGCGCGGCTACCCGGTACTTC.